This entry concerns a single T cell receptor (beta chain). Its antigen is currently unknown. This may stem from a read error, because a much larger clone lies one nucleotide away. The template was RNA from unsorted bulk tissue. The sample comes from a study of tumor and adjacent non-tumor tissue in lung cancer. Study background: Patients comprised roughly 12 adenocarcinoma, a couple of squamous cell carcinoma and 1 small cell lung cancer.

Germline V CDR1 and CDR2: SGDLS, YYNGEE. The CDR3 sequence is 14 residues long. The study's findings and limits: Shorter survival was associated with higher TCR diversity in tumors. TCR diversity was significantly greater in tumor than normal lung tissue. Normal lung showed higher cumulative top 100 clone frequency than tumor.

Three rounds of nested PCR, following a modified ARM-PCR protocol, produced the TCRbeta library. TCRdb itself ran the multiplex PCR reads through MiXCR, one entry per CDR3 protein. This sample yields around 79,000 distinct CDR3 sequences, of which roughly two thirds are seen a single time; under 9.5% belongs to the top ten. The sequenced material came from lung tumor tissue. This TCR was sampled from a woman in her thirties or forties with non-small cell lung cancer. The V gene is TRBV9, the J gene TRBJ2-7; D might be TRBD2 (7 bases). The CDR3 protein is CAISVLGGLDEQYF. The DNA for the CDR3 is TGTGCCATCAGCGTCCTGGGGGGGCTAGACGAGCAGTACTTC. Using reference TRBV9 and TRBJ2-7 for the parts outside the CDR3, the full variable domain is DSGVTQTPKHLITATGQRVTLRCSPRSGDLSVYWYQQSLDQGLQFLIQYYNGEERAKGNILERFSAQQFPDLHSELNLSSLELGDSALYFCAISVLGGLDEQYFGPGTRLTVT.